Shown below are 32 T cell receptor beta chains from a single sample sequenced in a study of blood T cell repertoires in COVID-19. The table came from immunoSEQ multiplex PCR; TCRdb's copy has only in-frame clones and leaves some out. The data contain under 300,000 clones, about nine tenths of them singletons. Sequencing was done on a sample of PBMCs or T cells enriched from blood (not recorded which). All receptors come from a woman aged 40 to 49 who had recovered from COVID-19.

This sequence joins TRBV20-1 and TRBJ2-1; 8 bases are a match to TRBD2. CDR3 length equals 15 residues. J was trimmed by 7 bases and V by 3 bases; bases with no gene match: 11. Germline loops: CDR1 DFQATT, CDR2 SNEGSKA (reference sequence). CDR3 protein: CSASSFTRGVNEQFF. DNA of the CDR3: TGCAGTGCTAGTTCCTTTACGCGGGGGGTGAATGAGCAGTTCTTC.

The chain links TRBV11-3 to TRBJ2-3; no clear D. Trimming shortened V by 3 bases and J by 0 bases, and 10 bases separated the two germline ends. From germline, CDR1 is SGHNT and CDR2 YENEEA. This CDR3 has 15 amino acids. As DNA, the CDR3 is TGTGCCAGCAGCTTCGCCTCAGGAAGCACAGATACGCAGTATTTT. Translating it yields CASSFASGSTDTQYF.

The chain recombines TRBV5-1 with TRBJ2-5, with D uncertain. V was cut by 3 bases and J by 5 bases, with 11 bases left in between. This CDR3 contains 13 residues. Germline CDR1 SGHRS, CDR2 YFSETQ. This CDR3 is CASSSAGGETQYF. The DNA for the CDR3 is TGCGCCAGCAGCTCTGCAGGTGGGGAGACCCAGTACTTC.

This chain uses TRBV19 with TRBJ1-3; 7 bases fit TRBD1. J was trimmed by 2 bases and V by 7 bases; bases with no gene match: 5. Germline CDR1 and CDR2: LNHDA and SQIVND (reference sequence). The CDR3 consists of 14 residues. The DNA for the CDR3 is TGTGCCAGTACCTTGAGGGGGCCTGGAAACACCATATATTTT. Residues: CASTLRGPGNTIYF.

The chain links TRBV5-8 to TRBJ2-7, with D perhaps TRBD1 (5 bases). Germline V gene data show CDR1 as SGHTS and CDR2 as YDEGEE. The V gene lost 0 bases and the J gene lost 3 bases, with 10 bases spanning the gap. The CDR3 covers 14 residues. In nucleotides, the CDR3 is TGTGCCAGCAGCTTGGGGCAGGGATACTACGAGCAGTACTTC. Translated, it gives CASSLGQGYYEQYF.

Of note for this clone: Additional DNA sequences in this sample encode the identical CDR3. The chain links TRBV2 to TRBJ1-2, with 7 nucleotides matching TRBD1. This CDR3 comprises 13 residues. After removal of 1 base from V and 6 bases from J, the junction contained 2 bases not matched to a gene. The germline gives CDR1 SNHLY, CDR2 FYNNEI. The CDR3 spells CASSEGTGHGYTF. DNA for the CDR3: TGTGCCAGCAGTGAAGGGACAGGTCATGGCTACACCTTC.

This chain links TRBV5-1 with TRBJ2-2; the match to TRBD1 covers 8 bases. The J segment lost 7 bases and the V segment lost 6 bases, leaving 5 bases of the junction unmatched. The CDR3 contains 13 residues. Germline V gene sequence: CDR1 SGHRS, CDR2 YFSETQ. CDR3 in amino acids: CASNPGGGGELFF. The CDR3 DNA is TGCGCCAGCAACCCAGGGGGCGGCGGGGAGCTGTTTTTT.

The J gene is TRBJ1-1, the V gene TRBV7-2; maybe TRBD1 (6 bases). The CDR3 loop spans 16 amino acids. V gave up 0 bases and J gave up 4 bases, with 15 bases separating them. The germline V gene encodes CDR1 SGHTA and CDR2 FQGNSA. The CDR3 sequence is CASSLAGGGAGTEAFF. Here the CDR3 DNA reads TGTGCCAGCAGCTTAGCGGGGGGGGGCGCTGGCACTGAAGCTTTCTTT.

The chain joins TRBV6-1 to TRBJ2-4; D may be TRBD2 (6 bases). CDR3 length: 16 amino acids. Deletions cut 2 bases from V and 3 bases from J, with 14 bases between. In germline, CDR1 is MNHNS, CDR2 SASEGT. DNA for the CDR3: TGTGCCAGCAGTGAAACGAGCGGGCTTGTCAAAAACATTCAGTACTTC. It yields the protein CASSETSGLVKNIQYF.

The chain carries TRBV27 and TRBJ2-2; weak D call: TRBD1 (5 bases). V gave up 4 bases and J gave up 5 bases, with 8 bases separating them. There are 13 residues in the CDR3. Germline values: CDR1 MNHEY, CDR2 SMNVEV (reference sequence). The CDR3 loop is CASSSGWTGELFF. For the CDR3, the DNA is TGTGCCAGCAGTTCAGGGTGGACCGGGGAGCTGTTTTTT.

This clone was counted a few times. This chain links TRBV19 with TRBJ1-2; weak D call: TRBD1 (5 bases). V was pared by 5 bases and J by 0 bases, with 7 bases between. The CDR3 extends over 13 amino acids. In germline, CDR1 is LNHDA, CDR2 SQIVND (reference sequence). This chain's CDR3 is CASSPDTNYGYTF. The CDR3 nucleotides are TGTGCCAGTAGTCCGGACACTAACTATGGCTACACCTTC.

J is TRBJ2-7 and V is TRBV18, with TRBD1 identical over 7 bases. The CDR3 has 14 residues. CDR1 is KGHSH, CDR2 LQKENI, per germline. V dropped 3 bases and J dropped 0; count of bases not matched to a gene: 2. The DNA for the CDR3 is TGTGCCAGCTCACCTGACAGGGTCTCCTACGAGCAGTACTTC. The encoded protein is CASSPDRVSYEQYF.

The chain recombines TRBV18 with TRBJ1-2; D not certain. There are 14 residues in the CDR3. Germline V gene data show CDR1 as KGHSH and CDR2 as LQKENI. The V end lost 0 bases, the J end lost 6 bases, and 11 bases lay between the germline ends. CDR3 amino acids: CASSPPSQVDGYTF. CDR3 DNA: TGTGCCAGCTCACCACCGAGCCAGGTCGATGGCTACACCTTC.

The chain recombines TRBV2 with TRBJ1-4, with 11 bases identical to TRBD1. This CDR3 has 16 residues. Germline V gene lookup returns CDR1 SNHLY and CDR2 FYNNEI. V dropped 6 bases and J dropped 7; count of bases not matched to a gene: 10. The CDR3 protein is CASSSGQGALLEKLFF. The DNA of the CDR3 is TGTGCCAGCAGCTCCGGACAGGGGGCGCTTCTTGAAAAACTGTTTTTT.

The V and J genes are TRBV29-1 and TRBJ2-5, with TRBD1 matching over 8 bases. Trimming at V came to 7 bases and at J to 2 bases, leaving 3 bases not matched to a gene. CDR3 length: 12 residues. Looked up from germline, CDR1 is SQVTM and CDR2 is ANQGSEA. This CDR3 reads CSARTGQETQYF. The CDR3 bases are TGCAGCGCACGGACAGGGCAAGAGACCCAGTACTTC.

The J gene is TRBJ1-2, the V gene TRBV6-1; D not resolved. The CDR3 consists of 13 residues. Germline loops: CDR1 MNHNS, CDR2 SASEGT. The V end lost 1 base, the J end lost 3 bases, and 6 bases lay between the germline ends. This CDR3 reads CASSEGAYYGYTF. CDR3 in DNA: TGTGCCAGCAGTGAAGGCGCTTACTATGGCTACACCTTC.

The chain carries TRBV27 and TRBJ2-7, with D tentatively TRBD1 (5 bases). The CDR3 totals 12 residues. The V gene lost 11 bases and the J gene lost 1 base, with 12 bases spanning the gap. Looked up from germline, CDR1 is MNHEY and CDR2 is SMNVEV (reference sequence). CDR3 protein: CAPKGLSYEQYF. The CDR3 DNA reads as TGTGCCCCTAAGGGGCTATCCTACGAGCAGTACTTC.

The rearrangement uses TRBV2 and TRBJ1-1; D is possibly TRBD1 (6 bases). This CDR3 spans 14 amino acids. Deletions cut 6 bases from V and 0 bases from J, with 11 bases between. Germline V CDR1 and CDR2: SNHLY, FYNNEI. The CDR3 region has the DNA TGTGCCAGCAGGGGAGACAGGTTGAACACTGAAGCTTTCTTT. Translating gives CASRGDRLNTEAFF. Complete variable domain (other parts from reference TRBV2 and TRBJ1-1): EPEVTQTPSHQVTQMGQEVILRCVPISNHLYFYWYRQILGQKVEFLVSFYNNEISEKSEIFDDQFSVERPDGSNFTLKIRSTKLEDSAMYFCASRGDRLNTEAFFGQGTRLTVV.

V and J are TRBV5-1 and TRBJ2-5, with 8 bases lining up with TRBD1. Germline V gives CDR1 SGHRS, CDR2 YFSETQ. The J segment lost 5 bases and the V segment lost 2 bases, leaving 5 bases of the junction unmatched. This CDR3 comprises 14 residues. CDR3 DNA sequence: TGCGCCAGCAGCTTTGGACAGGGTGTGGAGACCCAGTACTTC. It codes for CASSFGQGVETQYF.

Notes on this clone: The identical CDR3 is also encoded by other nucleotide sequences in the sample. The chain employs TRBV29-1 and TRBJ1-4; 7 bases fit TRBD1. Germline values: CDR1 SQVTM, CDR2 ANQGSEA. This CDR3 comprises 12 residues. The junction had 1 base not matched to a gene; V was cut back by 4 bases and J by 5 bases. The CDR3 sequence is CSVARGNEKLFF. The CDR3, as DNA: TGCAGCGTTGCCAGGGGGAATGAAAAACTGTTTTTT.

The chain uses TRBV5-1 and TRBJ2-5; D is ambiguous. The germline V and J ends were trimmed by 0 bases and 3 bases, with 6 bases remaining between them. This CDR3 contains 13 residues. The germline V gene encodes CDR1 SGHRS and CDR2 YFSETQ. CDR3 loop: CASSLGAEETQYF. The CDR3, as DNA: TGCGCCAGCAGCTTGGGTGCAGAAGAGACCCAGTACTTC.

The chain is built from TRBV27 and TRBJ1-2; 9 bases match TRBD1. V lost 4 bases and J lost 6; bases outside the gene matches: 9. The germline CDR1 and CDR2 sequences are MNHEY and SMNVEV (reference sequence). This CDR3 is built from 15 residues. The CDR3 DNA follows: TGTGCCAGCAGTTCCTTCCGGGACAGGGACCATGGCTACACCTTC. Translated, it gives CASSSFRDRDHGYTF.

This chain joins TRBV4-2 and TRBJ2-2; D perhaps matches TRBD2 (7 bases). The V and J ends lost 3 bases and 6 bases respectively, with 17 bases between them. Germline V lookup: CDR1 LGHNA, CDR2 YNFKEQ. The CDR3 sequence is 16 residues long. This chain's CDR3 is CASSQKVGGAPGELFF. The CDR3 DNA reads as TGTGCCAGCAGCCAGAAAGTAGGGGGGGCGCCCGGGGAGCTGTTTTTT.

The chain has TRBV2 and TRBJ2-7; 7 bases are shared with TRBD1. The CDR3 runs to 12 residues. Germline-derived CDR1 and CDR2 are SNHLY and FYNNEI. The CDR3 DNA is TGTGGATCCGGGACAGTCTCCTACGAGCAGTACTTC. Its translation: CGSGTVSYEQYF. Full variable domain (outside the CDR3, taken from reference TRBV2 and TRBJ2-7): EPEVTQTPSHQVTQMGQEVILRCVPISNHLYFYWYRQILGQKVEFLVSFYNNEISEKSEIFDDQFSVERPDGSNFTLKIRSTKLEDSAMYFCGSGTVSYEQYFGPGTRLTVT.

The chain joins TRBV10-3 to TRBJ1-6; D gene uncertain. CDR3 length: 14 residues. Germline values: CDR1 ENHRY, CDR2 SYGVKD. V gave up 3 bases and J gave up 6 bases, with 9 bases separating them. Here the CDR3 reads CAISEIVGNSPLHF. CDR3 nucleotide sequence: TGTGCCATCAGTGAAATTGTCGGTAATTCACCCCTCCACTTT.

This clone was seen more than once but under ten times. The DNA of the CDR3 is TGTGCCAGCAGCGCAAGCCCGCCAGGCTTTAATTCACCCCTCCACTTT. This encodes CASSASPPGFNSPLHF. This sequence joins TRBV7-2 and TRBJ1-6; the D is unclear. V lost 5 bases to trimming and J lost 6 bases, with 17 bases between them. The CDR3 contains 16 residues. Germline V CDR1 and CDR2: SGHTA, FQGNSA. Full variable domain (rest looked up from reference TRBV7-2 and TRBJ1-6): GAGVSQSPSNKVTEKGKDVELRCDPISGHTALYWYRQSLGQGLEFLIYFQGNSAPDKSGLPSDRFSAERTGGSVSTLTIQRTQQEDSAVYLCASSASPPGFNSPLHFGNGTRLTVT.

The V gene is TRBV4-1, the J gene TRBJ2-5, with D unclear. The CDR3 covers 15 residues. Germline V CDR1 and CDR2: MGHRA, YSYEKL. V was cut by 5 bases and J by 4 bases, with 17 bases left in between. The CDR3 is CASSGRLGSPETQYF. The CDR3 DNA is TGCGCCAGCAGCGGTCGGCTAGGCTCCCCAGAGACCCAGTACTTC.

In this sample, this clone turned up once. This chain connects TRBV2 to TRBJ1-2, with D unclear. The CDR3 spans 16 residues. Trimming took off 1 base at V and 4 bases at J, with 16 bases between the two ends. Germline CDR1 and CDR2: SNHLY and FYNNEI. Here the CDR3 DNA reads TGTGCCAGCAGTGAAGGTCCCGGGTCCGCCGGCTATGGCTACACCTTC. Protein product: CASSEGPGSAGYGYTF. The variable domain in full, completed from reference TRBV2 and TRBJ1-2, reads EPEVTQTPSHQVTQMGQEVILRCVPISNHLYFYWYRQILGQKVEFLVSFYNNEISEKSEIFDDQFSVERPDGSNFTLKIRSTKLEDSAMYFCASSEGPGSAGYGYTFGSGTRLTVV.

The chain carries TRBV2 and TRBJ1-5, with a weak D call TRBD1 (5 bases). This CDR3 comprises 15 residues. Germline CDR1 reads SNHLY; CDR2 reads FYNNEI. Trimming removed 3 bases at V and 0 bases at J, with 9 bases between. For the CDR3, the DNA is TGTGCCAGCAGTGAGGAACAGGTTAGCAATCAGCCCCAGCATTTT. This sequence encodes CASSEEQVSNQPQHF.

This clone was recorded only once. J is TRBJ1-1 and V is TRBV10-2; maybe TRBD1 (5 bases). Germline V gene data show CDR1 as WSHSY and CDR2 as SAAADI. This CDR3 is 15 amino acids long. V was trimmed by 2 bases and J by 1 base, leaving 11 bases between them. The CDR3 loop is CASSESQGRNTEAFF. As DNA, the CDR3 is TGCGCCAGCAGTGAGAGTCAGGGCCGGAACACTGAAGCTTTCTTT.

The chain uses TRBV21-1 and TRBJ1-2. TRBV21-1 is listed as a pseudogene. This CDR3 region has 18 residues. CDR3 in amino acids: CASSKAEEKLVSNYGYTF. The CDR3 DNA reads TGTGCCAGCAGCAAAGCGGAAGAGAAACTAGTGTCTAACTATGGCTACACCTTC.

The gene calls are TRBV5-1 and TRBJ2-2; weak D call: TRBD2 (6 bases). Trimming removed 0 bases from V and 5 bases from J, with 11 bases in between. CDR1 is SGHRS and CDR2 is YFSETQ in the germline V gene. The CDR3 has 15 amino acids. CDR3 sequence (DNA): TGCGCCAGCAGCTTGGATGGGACTGGGACCGGGGAGCTGTTTTTT. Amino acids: CASSLDGTGTGELFF. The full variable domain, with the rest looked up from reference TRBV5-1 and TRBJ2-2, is KAGVTQTPRYLIKTRGQQVTLSCSPISGHRSVSWYQQTPGQGLQFLFEYFSETQRNKGNFPGRFSGRQFSNSRSEMNVSTLELGDSALYLCASSLDGTGTGELFFGEGSRLTVL.